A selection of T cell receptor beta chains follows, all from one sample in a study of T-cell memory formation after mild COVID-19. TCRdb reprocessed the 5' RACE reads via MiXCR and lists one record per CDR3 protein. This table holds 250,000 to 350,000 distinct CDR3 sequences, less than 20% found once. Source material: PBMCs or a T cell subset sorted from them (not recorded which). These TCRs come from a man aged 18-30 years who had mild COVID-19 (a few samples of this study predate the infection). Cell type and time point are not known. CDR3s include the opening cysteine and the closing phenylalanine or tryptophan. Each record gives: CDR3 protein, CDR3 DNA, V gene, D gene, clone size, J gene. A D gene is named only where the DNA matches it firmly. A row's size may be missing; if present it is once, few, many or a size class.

CASSEGNNSPLHF	TGTGCCAGCAGCGAAGGGAATAATTCACCCCTCCACTTT	TRBV7-8	.	.	TRBJ1-6
CASSSLVQETQYF	TGTGCCAGCAGCTCCCTGGTACAAGAGACCCAGTACTTC	TRBV5-6	.	.	TRBJ2-5
CASHRAVGGGRETQYF	TGTGCCAGCCACCGAGCAGTCGGGGGGGGGAGAGAGACCCAGTACTTC	TRBV7-2	TRBD2	.	TRBJ2-5
CASSFNRGRSGELFF	TGTGCCAGCAGCTTCAACAGGGGGCGAAGCGGGGAGCTGTTTTTT	TRBV11-2	TRBD1	.	TRBJ2-2
CASSKGFVTEAFF	TGTGCCAGCAGCAAGGGGTTCGTCACTGAAGCTTTCTTT	TRBV7-6	.	.	TRBJ1-1
CASSLAGGMPTYWEQFF	TGTGCCAGCAGCCTGGCGGGGGGGATGCCAACTTATTGGGAGCAGTTCTTC	TRBV7-3	TRBD2	.	TRBJ2-1
CASSQDGGYNSPLHF	TGTGCCAGCAGCCAAGACGGGGGCTATAATTCACCCCTCCACTTT	TRBV3-1	.	.	TRBJ1-6
CASSLATGSRETQYF	TGTGCCAGCAGCTTAGCGACAGGGTCTAGGGAGACCCAGTACTTC	TRBV7-2	TRBD1	many	TRBJ2-5
CASSFTLTSDTQYF	TGTGCCAGCAGCTTCACCCTGACATCAGATACGCAGTATTTT	TRBV7-9	.	few	TRBJ2-3
CASSRTGLGEQFF	TGCGCCAGCAGCCGGACGGGCCTCGGGGAGCAGTTCTTC	TRBV5-1	.	.	TRBJ2-1
CASSLVLGGHQPQHF	TGTGCCAGCAGCTTAGTTCTAGGGGGACACCAGCCCCAGCATTTT	TRBV7-2	.	.	TRBJ1-5
CASSLLTVNTEAFF	TGCGCCAGCAGCTTACTGACAGTGAACACTGAAGCTTTCTTT	TRBV5-1	.	few	TRBJ1-1
CASTPSSGGPYEQYF	TGTGCCAGCACCCCTTCGTCGGGGGGGCCCTACGAGCAGTACTTC	TRBV2	TRBD2	once	TRBJ2-7
CASSFGGAFTDTQYF	TGTGCCAGCAGTTTTGGCGGCGCCTTCACAGATACGCAGTATTTT	TRBV28	.	.	TRBJ2-3
CASIRTGEFDEQFF	TGTGCCAGCATCCGGACAGGGGAGTTCGATGAGCAGTTCTTC	TRBV2	TRBD1	.	TRBJ2-1
CASSLTVNTGELFF	TGCGCCAGCAGCCTCACGGTGAACACCGGGGAGCTGTTTTTT	TRBV5-1	.	many	TRBJ2-2
CASGLGFNEQFF	TGTGCTAGTGGTTTGGGCTTCAATGAGCAGTTCTTC	TRBV12-5	.	.	TRBJ2-1
CASSLRPTGNTDTQYF	TGCGCCAGCAGCTTGAGGCCTACCGGAAACACAGATACGCAGTATTTT	TRBV5-1	.	few	TRBJ2-3
CASSFGASTDTQYF	TGTGCCAGCAGCTTCGGCGCTAGCACAGATACGCAGTATTTT	TRBV3-1	.	many	TRBJ2-3
CASSEHQFPGYTF	TGTGCCAGCAGTGAACACCAGTTTCCAGGCTACACCTTC	TRBV2	.	few	TRBJ1-2
CASSSLGRTEAFF	TGTGCCAGCAGCTCGTTGGGTCGGACTGAAGCTTTCTTT	TRBV12-3/TRBV12-4	.	few	TRBJ1-1
CASSPPSLNQPQHF	TGCGCCAGCAGCCCCCCGAGCCTAAATCAGCCCCAGCATTTT	TRBV4-1	.	many	TRBJ1-5
CASSPEGTGDNEQFF	TGTGCCAGCAGCCCTGAAGGGACAGGGGACAATGAGCAGTTCTTC	TRBV4-2	TRBD1	.	TRBJ2-1
CASEGGPTGYTF	TGTGCCAGCGAGGGCGGCCCAACCGGCTACACCTTC	TRBV2	.	many	TRBJ1-2
CASGLSGGRQETQYF	TGTGCCAGTGGGCTCTCGGGAGGGCGGCAAGAGACCCAGTACTTC	TRBV28	TRBD2	.	TRBJ2-5
CASSLVSSEQFF	TGTGCCAGCAGCTTAGTCTCCAGTGAGCAGTTCTTC	TRBV7-2	.	few	TRBJ2-1
CASSPSIGQGNTEAFF	TGCGCCAGCAGCCCTAGTATAGGTCAGGGAAACACTGAAGCTTTCTTT	TRBV5-1	.	.	TRBJ1-1
CSVDRGRFNQPQHF	TGCAGTGTTGACAGGGGGCGTTTCAATCAGCCCCAGCATTTT	TRBV20-1	TRBD1	few	TRBJ1-5
CASSPRGGGDTQYF	TGCGCCAGCAGCCCCCGGGGGGGTGGAGATACGCAGTATTTT	TRBV4-3	TRBD2	.	TRBJ2-3
CASSKSSGTMGGYTF	TGTGCCAGCAGTAAATCTTCCGGGACGATGGGTGGCTACACCTTC	TRBV6-2/TRBV6-3	.	.	TRBJ1-2
CASSLVDRRVQETQYF	TGTGCCAGCAGCTTAGTTGACAGGCGTGTACAAGAGACCCAGTACTTC	TRBV7-2	.	many	TRBJ2-5
CASSRRTTTNEKLFF	TGTGCCAGCAGTAGAAGGACAACAACTAATGAAAAACTGTTTTTT	TRBV6-2/TRBV6-3	.	few	TRBJ1-4
CASSQDPGQGAEAFF	TGTGCCAGCAGCCAAGACCCGGGACAGGGCGCTGAAGCTTTCTTT	TRBV4-2	TRBD1	few	TRBJ1-1
CASSLGRGNGELFF	TGTGCCAGCAGCTTAGGCCGGGGGAACGGGGAGCTGTTTTTT	TRBV11-3	.	many	TRBJ2-2
CSAYNGLAGGPEETQYF	TGCAGTGCTTACAATGGACTAGCGGGGGGGCCGGAAGAGACCCAGTACTTC	TRBV20-1	TRBD2	.	TRBJ2-5
CSASLRGLEKLFF	TGCAGTGCTAGTCTCAGGGGGCTCGAAAAACTGTTTTTT	TRBV20-1	TRBD1	.	TRBJ1-4